This TCR beta chain was profiled in a study of control samples from healthy donors and cancer patients (dated by TCRdb to about 2020). Worth noting for this clone: Its antigen remains undetermined. It has no much larger one-base neighbor in the sample; base qualities were not kept.

The library was obtained by the immunoSEQ multiplex PCR assay. TCRdb limited this immuneACCESS table to in-frame rearrangements with V and J called. A share of clones is missing; checked studies link under half to unresolved V genes, and the rest is unexplained. The sample table records about 180,000 clones; almost 90% of these occur just once. The ten top clones hold 1.4% of the sample. The germline V gene (reference sequence) supplies CDR1 SEHNR and CDR2 FQNEAQ. Its CDR3 holds 16 amino acids, cysteine through phenylalanine. Only CDR3 DNA is held: 48 bases, read in frame from base 1. The germline V end is reduced by 5 bases and the J end by 9 bases; junction bases left unmatched: 15.

Material for sequencing was blood. The sequence joins TRBV7-9 to TRBJ2-1, with 8 bases aligning to TRBD2. The origin of this receptor is a woman aged 45-65 years in good health. Here is the DNA: TGTGCCAGCAGCCCAAGGGGTCAGCGGGGGAGGGTTGAGCAGTTCTTC. It specifies CASSPRGQRGRVEQFF.